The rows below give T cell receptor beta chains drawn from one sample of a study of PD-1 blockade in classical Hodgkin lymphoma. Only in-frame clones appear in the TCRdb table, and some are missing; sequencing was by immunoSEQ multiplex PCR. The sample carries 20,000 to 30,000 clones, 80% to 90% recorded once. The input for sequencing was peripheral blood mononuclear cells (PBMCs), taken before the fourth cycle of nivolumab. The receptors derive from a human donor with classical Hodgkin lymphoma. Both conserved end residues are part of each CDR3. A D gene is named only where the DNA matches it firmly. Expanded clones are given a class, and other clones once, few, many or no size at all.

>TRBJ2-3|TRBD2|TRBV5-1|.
CASSAGTSGRTSDTQYF
TGCGCCAGCAGCGCTGGGACTAGCGGGAGAACATCAGATACGCAGTATTTT
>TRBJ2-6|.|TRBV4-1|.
CASSQGMGEGAGANVLTF
TGCGCCAGCAGCCAAGGGATGGGAGAAGGGGCTGGGGCCAACGTCCTGACTTTC
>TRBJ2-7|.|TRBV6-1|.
CASSGTQGIIFYEQYF
TGTGCCAGCAGTGGGACGCAGGGTATCATATTCTACGAGCAGTACTTC
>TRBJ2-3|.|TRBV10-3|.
CAISEGGRWTDTQYF
TGTGCCATCAGTGAGGGGGGTCGGTGGACAGATACGCAGTATTTT
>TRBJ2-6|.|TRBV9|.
CASSVDRAGGANVLTF
TGTGCCAGCAGCGTAGACAGGGCTGGTGGGGCCAACGTCCTGACTTTC
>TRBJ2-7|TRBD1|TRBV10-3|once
CAISSDRGTYEQYF
TGTGCCATCAGTTCTGACAGGGGGACCTACGAGCAGTACTTC
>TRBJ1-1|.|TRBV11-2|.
CASSPLRGRLEAFF
TGTGCCAGCAGCCCACTCAGGGGCCGACTTGAAGCTTTCTTT
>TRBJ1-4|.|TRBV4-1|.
CASSQVAEELFF
TGCGCCAGCAGCCAAGTAGCGGAGGAACTGTTTTTT
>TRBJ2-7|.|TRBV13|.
CASSKQGWQAEQYF
TGTGCCAGCAGCAAGCAGGGTTGGCAAGCCGAGCAGTACTTC
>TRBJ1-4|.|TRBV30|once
CAWAGDQRMIKLFF
TGTGCCTGGGCAGGGGACCAGAGGATGATAAAACTGTTTTTT
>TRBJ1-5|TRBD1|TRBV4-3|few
CASSQDRIGDRGNQPQHF
TGCGCCAGCAGCCAAGATCGAATTGGGGACAGGGGTAATCAGCCCCAGCATTTT
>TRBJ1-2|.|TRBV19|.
CASRGYGYTF
TGTGCCAGTAGAGGGTATGGCTACACCTTC
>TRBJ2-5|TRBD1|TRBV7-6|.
CASSRDSPIETQYF
TGTGCCAGCAGCCGGGACAGCCCCATCGAGACCCAGTACTTC
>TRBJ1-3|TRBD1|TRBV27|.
CASSRGGSGNTIYF
TGTGCCAGCAGCCGAGGGGGCAGTGGAAACACCATATATTTT
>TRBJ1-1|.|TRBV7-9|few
CASSLGRWGTTNTEAFF
TGTGCCAGCAGCTTAGGTCGGTGGGGGACAACTAACACTGAAGCTTTCTTT
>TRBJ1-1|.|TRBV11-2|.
CASSLAGGNTEAFF
TGTGCCAGCAGCTTAGCGGGCGGGAACACTGAAGCTTTCTTT
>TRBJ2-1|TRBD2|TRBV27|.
CASSGRTSSYNEQFF
TGTGCCAGCAGTGGCCGGACTAGCTCCTACAATGAGCAGTTCTTC
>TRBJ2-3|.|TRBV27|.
CASSLRGEGTDTQYF
TGTGCCAGCAGTTTACGGGGTGAGGGCACAGATACGCAGTATTTT
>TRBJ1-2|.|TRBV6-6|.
CASGRSAGYTF
TGTGCCAGCGGACGCAGCGCTGGCTACACCTTC
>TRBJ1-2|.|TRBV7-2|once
CASSLDGYGYTF
TGTGCCAGCAGCTTAGATGGCTATGGCTACACCTTC
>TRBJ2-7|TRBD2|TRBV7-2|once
CASSLISSSRGFYEQYF
TGTGCCAGCAGCTTAATAAGCTCTTCGCGGGGGTTCTACGAGCAGTACTTC
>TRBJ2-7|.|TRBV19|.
CASSMSTAFRTEQYF
TGTGCCAGTAGTATGAGTACAGCCTTTCGGACCGAGCAGTACTTC
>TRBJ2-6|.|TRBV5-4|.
CASNPLGYTTPSGANVLTF
TGTGCCAGCAACCCTTTAGGGTATACGACCCCCTCTGGGGCCAACGTCCTGACTTTC
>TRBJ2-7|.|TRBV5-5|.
CASSWGHVSYEQYF
TGTGCCAGCAGCTGGGGGCACGTCTCCTACGAGCAGTACTTC
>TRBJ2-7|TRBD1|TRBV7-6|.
CASSLGTGYEQYF
TGTGCCAGCAGCTTAGGGACAGGGTACGAGCAGTACTTC
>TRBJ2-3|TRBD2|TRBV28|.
CASSLAGVSTDTQYF
TGTGCCAGCAGCCTAGCGGGTGTTAGCACAGATACGCAGTATTTT
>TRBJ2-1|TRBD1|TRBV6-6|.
CASSSPPGTVFNEQFF
TGTGCCAGCAGTTCTCCCCCCGGGACAGTCTTCAATGAGCAGTTCTTC
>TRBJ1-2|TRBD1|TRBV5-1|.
CASSHLMGQGEGYTF
TGCGCCAGCAGCCACCTTATGGGACAGGGCGAGGGCTACACCTTC
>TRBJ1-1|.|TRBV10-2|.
CASSDGGGSTEAFF
TGCGCCAGCAGTGATGGGGGTGGAAGCACTGAAGCTTTCTTT
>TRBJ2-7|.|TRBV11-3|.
CASSLDWGRDVYEQYF
TGTGCCAGCAGCTTAGATTGGGGAAGAGACGTTTACGAGCAGTACTTC
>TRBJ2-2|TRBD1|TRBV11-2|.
CASSSTGTGAGELFF
TGTGCCAGCAGCTCTACCGGGACAGGGGCCGGGGAGCTGTTTTTT
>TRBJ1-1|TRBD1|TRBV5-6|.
CASSPGTGNTEAFF
TGTGCCAGCAGCCCCGGGACAGGGAACACTGAAGCTTTCTTT
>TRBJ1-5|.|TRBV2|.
CASSGDTLRNQPQHF
TGTGCCAGCAGTGGGGACACACTGCGTAATCAGCCCCAGCATTTT
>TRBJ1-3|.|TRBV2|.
CASSERGARGNTIYF
TGTGCCAGCAGTGAACGGGGGGCGCGGGGAAACACCATATATTTT
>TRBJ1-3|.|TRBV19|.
CASSPRTLYSGNTIYF
TGTGCCAGTAGTCCCAGGACCCTTTACTCTGGAAACACCATATATTTT
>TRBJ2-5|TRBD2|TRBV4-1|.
CASSPQTSGGQETQYF
TGCGCCAGCAGCCCCCAGACTAGCGGGGGCCAAGAGACCCAGTACTTC
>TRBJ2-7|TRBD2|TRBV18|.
CASSPGLSSSYEQYF
TGTGCCAGCTCACCGGGACTATCCAGCTCCTACGAGCAGTACTTC
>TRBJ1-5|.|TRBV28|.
CASSALSGGEQPQHF
TGTGCCAGCAGCGCCCTTTCCGGTGGCGAACAGCCCCAGCATTTT
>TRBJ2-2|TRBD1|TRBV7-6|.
CASSLGQGSGELFF
TGTGCCAGCAGCTTAGGACAGGGGTCCGGGGAGCTGTTTTTT
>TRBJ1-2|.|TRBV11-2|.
CASSLAGTNGYTF
TGTGCCAGCAGCTTAGCTGGGACAAACGGCTACACCTTC
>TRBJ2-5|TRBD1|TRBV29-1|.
CSVEDYRDRETQYF
TGCAGCGTTGAAGATTACCGGGACAGGGAGACCCAATACTTC
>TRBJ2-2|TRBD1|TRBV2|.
CASFNRDRRSGELFF
TGTGCCAGCTTCAATAGGGACAGGAGGTCCGGGGAGCTGTTTTTT
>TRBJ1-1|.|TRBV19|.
CASGPVNTEAFF
TGTGCCAGTGGACCAGTGAACACTGAAGCTTTCTTT
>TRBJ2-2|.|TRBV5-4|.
CASSYRVNTGELFF
TGTGCCAGCAGCTATCGGGTCAACACCGGGGAGCTGTTTTTT
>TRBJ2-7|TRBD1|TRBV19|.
CASSNWDSFYEQYF
TGTGCCAGTAGTAACTGGGACAGCTTTTACGAGCAGTACTTC